This TCR beta chain emerged from a study of blood T cell repertoires in COVID-19 (dated by TCRdb to about 2020). About the investigation overall: Samples covering the acute and convalescent phases of COVID-19 were provided by collaborators in the United States, Italy and Spain. The prospective study material was composed of cDNA or gDNA derived from T cells, B-cell-depleted T cells, or PBMCs. The repertoires were released in a freely available public database intended as a resource for research on the immune response to SARS-CoV-2. A de-identified subject ID, COVID-19 status, age in years and sex were almost always included in the sample metadata. HLA class I and class II types, where available, came from metadata supplied by the sample provider rather than from assay-based typing. The dataset comprised deeply sampled blood TCRbeta repertoires from subjects exposed to, actively infected with, or recovered from COVID-19. The samples were drawn from the first 160 participants of the ongoing ImmuneRACE study and from 1,254 subjects provided by 6 global collaborators.

Each collaborating institution followed its own protocols to collect whole blood in K2EDTA tubes. For TCRbeta analysis, collaborators shipped samples as frozen whole blood, isolated PBMCs, or DNA extracted from either of those sample types. TCRbeta CDR3 regions were amplified from genomic DNA using the immunoSEQ Assay, a bias-controlled multiplex PCR. The published analysis was carried out like this. Nucleated cell counts per sample were estimated from amplification of reference gene primers within the assay. Sequence reads were collapsed and filtered to measure the absolute abundance of every unique TCRbeta CDR3 rearrangement. For each sample, productive Simpson clonality was calculated by taking the square root of Simpson's diversity index across productive rearrangements. Sourced from immuneACCESS, this table was stored by TCRdb with only in-frame sequences that have V and J called. A share of the clones is absent; for the studies checked, an unresolved V gene accounts for under half, and the remainder has no known explanation. Clone size and V and J calls were adopted from that table, with D and trimming inferred from the DNA. The sample table shows about 240,000 clones, and around 85% are seen once. The ten largest clones add up to 9.6% of the sample.

As concerns this clone: Its antigen is unknown. Base quality data are lacking; no much larger clone is found one base away.

What the research found in general, with its limitations: How much clinical and demographic metadata was included differed by source and by participant, and the metadata was provided uncurated.

Looking up the germline V gene (reference sequence) yields CDR1 LNHDA and CDR2 SQIVND. Germline trimming: 6 bases from V, 3 bases from J; junction bases outside gene matches: 3. From the cysteine up to the phenylalanine, the CDR3 has a length of 13 residues. Kept here is only the CDR3 DNA, which spans 39 bases and is read in frame from base 1. The TCR originated in a woman older than 75 with acute or convalescent COVID-19. Material for sequencing was peripheral blood. The rearranged chain carries TRBV19 and TRBJ2-7; 9 of the junction bases match TRBD1. The base sequence is TGTGCCAGTAGCCGGACAGGGGTCTACGAGCAGTACTTC. This is translated as CASSRTGVYEQYF.